A single sample gave rise to the 24 T cell receptor beta chains below, sequenced in a study of metastatic and nonmetastatic thyroid tumors. TCRdb redid the clone calls on the PCR reads using MiXCR. The data contain tens of thousands of clones, around 13% of them singletons. All patients were treatment-naive before thyroid surgery. The sequenced sample consisted of blood. The receptors come from a female donor with papillary thyroid cancer or a benign thyroid nodule (not recorded which). Some clones in this sample may be carry-over from other donors' samples.

This clone was seen repeatedly, ten times or more. This sequence joins TRBV4-2 and TRBJ1-2; 7 bases match TRBD1. Unmatched junction bases numbered 10, after V lost 2 bases and J lost 4 bases. CDR1 is LGHNA and CDR2 is YNFKEQ in the germline V gene. CDR3 size: 16 residues. The CDR3 DNA reads as TGTGCCAGCAGCCAAAATACAGGGGCCCTTTCCTATGGCTACACCTTC. Amino acids: CASSQNTGALSYGYTF.

This clone was recorded at least ten times. The chain links TRBV4-2 to TRBJ2-7; 8 bases agree with TRBD1. The CDR3 consists of 15 residues. The J segment lost 7 bases and the V segment lost 4 bases, leaving 12 bases of the junction unmatched. Germline-derived CDR1 and CDR2 are LGHNA and YNFKEQ. CDR3 loop: CASSLDLTGVGEQYF. CDR3 bases: TGTGCCAGCAGCCTGGACTTGACAGGGGTCGGAGAGCAGTACTTC.

The gene calls are TRBV10-3 and TRBJ2-2; D not resolved. CDR3 length: 14 residues. Germline CDR1 ENHRY, CDR2 SYGVKD. V was clipped by 0 bases and J by 3 bases, with 5 bases between them. CDR3 residues: CAISESKYTGELFF. CDR3 sequence (DNA): TGTGCCATCAGTGAGTCTAAGTACACCGGGGAGCTGTTTTTT.

This clone was counted ten times or more. The J gene is TRBJ2-1, the V gene TRBV5-1; TRBD1 aligns across 9 bases. The germline V gene encodes CDR1 SGHRS and CDR2 YFSETQ. The CDR3 consists of 14 residues. Germline trimming cut 2 bases from V and 8 bases from J; bases unmatched to any gene: 5. CDR3 residues: CASSLDRGRDEQFF. The CDR3 coding sequence is TGCGCCAGCAGCTTAGACAGGGGGAGGGATGAGCAGTTCTTC. Together with reference TRBV5-1 and TRBJ2-1, the CDR3 gives the full variable domain: KAGVTQTPRYLIKTRGQQVTLSCSPISGHRSVSWYQQTPGQGLQFLFEYFSETQRNKGNFPGRFSGRQFSNSRSEMNVSTLELGDSALYLCASSLDRGRDEQFFGPGTRLTVL.

The sample holds a few counts of this clone. V and J are TRBV6-2 or TRBV6-3 and TRBJ2-3; D is possibly TRBD2 (5 bases). V lost 3 bases, J lost 0 bases, and 10 bases lay in between. Looked up from germline, CDR1 is MNHEY and CDR2 is SVGEGT. The CDR3 loop spans 15 amino acids. Here the CDR3 reads CASSYSDFSTDTQYF. CDR3 bases: TGTGCCAGCAGTTATTCGGACTTTAGCACAGATACGCAGTATTTT.

Many counts were recorded for this clone. This chain connects TRBV11-2 to TRBJ1-6; weak D call: TRBD1 (5 bases). Germline CDR1 SGHAT, CDR2 FQNNGV. This CDR3 region has 13 residues. With 7 bases removed from V and 8 bases from J, the gap between germline ends came to 12 bases. CDR3 DNA: TGTGCCAGCACTCAGGGATACTATTCACCCCTCCACTTT. Its translation is CASTQGYYSPLHF.

This clone was detected ten times or more. This chain links TRBV5-4 with TRBJ1-2, with D perhaps matching TRBD1 (5 bases). V was shortened by 6 bases and J by 2 bases, with 17 bases between the two germline ends. The germline gives CDR1 SGHNT, CDR2 YYREEE (reference sequence). The CDR3 has 15 amino acids. CDR3 sequence reads: CASTRTLDRNYGYTF. Written as DNA, the CDR3 is TGTGCCAGCACCAGGACCTTAGACAGAAACTATGGCTACACCTTC. The full variable domain, its missing parts supplied by reference TRBV5-4 and TRBJ1-2, is ETGVTQSPTHLIKTRGQQVTLRCSSQSGHNTVSWYQQALGQGPQFIFQYYREEENGRGNFPPRFSGLQFPNYSSELNVNALELDDSALYLCASTRTLDRNYGYTFGSGTRLTVV.

At least ten counts were recorded for this clone. This may be a read error, as it is one base from a much larger clone. Other DNA sequences of this sample code for an identical CDR3. This chain joins TRBV6-2 or TRBV6-3 and TRBJ2-3; 7 bases are shared with TRBD1. The CDR3 spans 12 residues. Per germline, CDR1 MNHEY and CDR2 SVGEGT. For the CDR3, the DNA is TGCGCCAGCAGACCCACAGGGGTCGCGCAGTATTTT. This codes for CASRPTGVAQYF.

By share of the sample, this clone is medium-sized (0.01 to 0.1%). The chain couples TRBV12-3 or TRBV12-4 to TRBJ1-2; D not resolved. CDR3 length: 16 amino acids. V lost 3 bases and J 0 bases, leaving 14 bases between the germline ends. In DNA, the CDR3 is TGTGCCAGCAGTTTTAACCGACGGGGAGCTAACTATGGCTACACCTTC. It yields the protein CASSFNRRGANYGYTF.

This clone was detected many times. V is TRBV4-2 and J is TRBJ1-1; 8 bases are a match to TRBD1. The CDR3 has 15 residues. Per the germline V gene, CDR1 is LGHNA and CDR2 is YNFKEQ. V gave up 2 bases and J gave up 2 bases; unmatched junction bases: 4. CDR3 nucleotide sequence: TGTGCCAGCAGCCAACGGACAGGGTCTAACACTGAAGCTTTCTTT. Translation: CASSQRTGSNTEAFF.

At least ten counts were recorded for this clone. This specimen includes other DNA sequences encoding the same CDR3. CDR3 sequence: CASSRKGSSYEQYF. Here the CDR3 DNA reads TGTGCCAGCAGCCGCAAAGGATCCTCCTACGAGCAGTACTTC. V usage is TRBV27 and J usage is TRBJ2-7; D not resolved. Germline V gene sequence: CDR1 MNHEY, CDR2 SMNVEV (reference sequence). V lost 6 bases to trimming and J lost 0 bases, with 12 bases between them. The CDR3 length is 14 residues.

The sample holds many counts of this clone. The chain has TRBV5-1 and TRBJ1-5; a weak D match, TRBD1 (6 bases). V was cut by 4 bases and J by 3 bases, with 14 bases left in between. Germline CDR1 reads SGHRS; CDR2 reads YFSETQ. The CDR3 has 15 residues. The CDR3 loop is CASSTVGGDNQPQHF. For the CDR3, the DNA is TGCGCCAGCAGCACCGTAGGGGGTGACAATCAGCCCCAGCATTTT.

This clone was counted ten times or more. This chain links TRBV5-4 with TRBJ2-7, with D possibly being TRBD1 (6 bases). The CDR3 covers 14 residues. V shed 3 bases and J shed 0 bases, with 10 bases lying between them. The germline CDR1 and CDR2 sequences are SGHNT and YYREEE (reference sequence). Here the CDR3 reads CASSSRDNSYEQYF. CDR3 DNA sequence: TGTGCCAGCAGCTCCCGGGACAACTCCTACGAGCAGTACTTC.

This clone is deemed medium-sized. CDR3 DNA sequence: TGTGCCAGCAGTTCCCTAACTAGCGGGAGGGGTAATGAGCAGTTCTTC. Protein: CASSSLTSGRGNEQFF. The V and J genes are TRBV6-6 and TRBJ2-1; 13 bases match TRBD2. The CDR3 runs 16 residues. Unmatched junction bases numbered 7, after V lost 4 bases and J lost 7 bases. Per germline, CDR1 MNHNY and CDR2 SVGAGI (reference sequence).

This clone was counted ten times or more. The chain joins TRBV7-8 to TRBJ1-1; D unresolved. Looked up from germline, CDR1 is SGHVS and CDR2 is FQNEAQ. Trimming took 5 bases from V and 0 from J, leaving 13 bases between them. This CDR3 is built from 15 residues. The CDR3 sequence is CASSNAGAMNTEAFF. The CDR3 DNA is TGTGCCAGCAGCAACGCGGGCGCTATGAACACTGAAGCTTTCTTT.

This clone was seen many times. V gene TRBV13 combines with J gene TRBJ1-1, with D perhaps TRBD1 (5 bases). The CDR3 covers 14 residues. Looked up from germline, CDR1 is PRHDT and CDR2 is FYEKMQ (reference sequence). V was shortened by 5 bases and J by 1 base, with 11 bases between the two germline ends. The CDR3 DNA follows: TGTGCCAGCAGCATGGGGACGGGGAACACTGAAGCTTTCTTT. Protein sequence: CASSMGTGNTEAFF.

This clone was seen a few times. This clone may be a read error of a much larger clone one base away. The chain combines TRBV5-5 with TRBJ2-3; D is uncertain. This CDR3 contains 13 residues. Looked up from germline, CDR1 is SGHKS and CDR2 is YYEKEE (reference sequence). V lost 2 bases and J 2 bases, leaving 6 bases between the germline ends. The CDR3 loop is CASSLVITDTQYF. The CDR3 nucleotides are TGTGCCAGCAGCTTAGTTATCACAGATACGCAGTATTTT.

With regard to this clone: The germline gene is not matched at one end of the junction; a read error may be the cause. The chain joins TRBV4-3 to TRBJ2-2, with D uncertain. The CDR3 extends over 14 amino acids. Germline CDR1 and CDR2: LGHNA and YSLEER. The CDR3 bases are TGCGCCAGCATCCAAGACGGGAACACCGGGGAGCTGTTTTTT. It translates to CASIQDGNTGELFF.

This clone appeared many times. The V gene is TRBV7-6, the J gene TRBJ1-1; unclear D gene. Looked up from germline, CDR1 is SGHVS and CDR2 is FNYEAQ. This CDR3 contains 13 residues. The ends were cut back, 1 base at V and 4 bases at J, with 7 bases in the middle. CDR3 coding DNA: TGTGCCAGCAGCTTAGATCAGGTCACTGAAGCTTTCTTT. Translation gives CASSLDQVTEAFF.

This clone was recorded at least ten times. At one end the junction does not follow the germline gene, possibly because of a read error. The chain links TRBV20-1 to TRBJ1-1; 7 positions match TRBD1. This CDR3 spans 12 amino acids. Germline V CDR1 and CDR2: DFQATT, SNEGSKA (reference sequence). The CDR3 DNA reads TGCAGTGTTAGACAGGGAGGTACTGAAGCTTTCTTT. It is translated as CSVRQGGTEAFF.

The sample holds many counts of this clone. The chain employs TRBV29-1 and TRBJ1-4, with no clear D. Germline values: CDR1 SQVTM, CDR2 ANQGSEA. The CDR3 spans 12 residues. Trimming pared 6 bases from V and 4 bases from J, leaving 9 bases between. In nucleotides, the CDR3 is TGCAGCGTGGTCGGACTTAATGAAAAACTGTTTTTT. Its protein is CSVVGLNEKLFF.

By share, this clone counts as medium-sized (0.01 to 0.1%). The chain employs TRBV6-1 and TRBJ2-7; perhaps D is TRBD1 or TRBD2 (5 bases each). This CDR3 region has 15 residues. Germline CDR1 is MNHNS and CDR2 is SASEGT. The V end lost 7 bases, the J end lost 2 bases, and 18 bases lay between the germline ends. In DNA, the CDR3 is TGTGCCAGCACCCCCCGCCGGGACGGTGCCTACGAGCAGTACTTC. This translates into CASTPRRDGAYEQYF.

This clone was detected many times. The chain employs TRBV20-1 and TRBJ1-4; 8 nucleotides align to TRBD1. The CDR3 has 13 residues. Germline assignment: CDR1 DFQATT and CDR2 SNEGSKA (reference sequence). The V segment lost 3 bases and the J segment 6 bases; nucleotides outside the gene matches: 3. CDR3 sequence (DNA): TGCAGTGCTAGTGCCAGGGGGCATGAAAAACTGTTTTTT. It is translated as CSASARGHEKLFF.

This clone was recorded many times. This rearrangement joins TRBV6-6 to TRBJ2-5, with 16 bases that match TRBD2. V trimming: 6 bases; J trimming: 4 bases; junction bases outside the gene matches: 14. The CDR3 runs to 19 residues. The germline CDR1 and CDR2 sequences are MNHNY and SVGAGI (reference sequence). The CDR3 spells CASRVSPGLAGGPRETQYF. In DNA, the CDR3 is TGTGCCAGCAGGGTTTCTCCGGGACTAGCGGGAGGGCCTCGAGAGACCCAGTACTTC.